This T cell receptor (beta chain) was sequenced during a study of T cell changes during pregnancy in multiple sclerosis. TCRdb's copy holds only in-frame clones and misses some; the assay was immunoSEQ multiplex PCR. The sample has approximately 43,000 clones, roughly 95% seen once. Germline CDR1 and CDR2: SGHNT and YYREEE (reference sequence). This CDR3 is built from 15 residues. Trimming cost V 2 bases and J 4 bases, with 13 bases left between them. Only one count was recorded for this clone. The source is a female donor with multiple sclerosis, enrolled in a pregnancy study. This chain uses TRBV5-4 with TRBJ1-3; D possibly corresponds to TRBD1 (5 bases). Sequences were derived from CD8+ T cells from peripheral blood mononuclear cells, sampled after pregnancy. The CDR3 is CASSFLGREGNTIYF. CDR3 nucleotide sequence: TGTGCCAGCAGCTTCCTAGGCAGGGAAGGAAACACCATATATTTT.